Following are 29 T cell receptor beta chains from one sample sequenced in a study of shared clonotypes between healthy human individuals. The data were produced by immunoSEQ multiplex PCR, yet TCRdb's version contains in-frame clones alone and is incomplete. The repertoire includes 600,000 to 750,000 clones, about 90% of them detected once, and 34% sits in the top ten. Input material: memory CD8+ T cells from PBMCs. Documented subset: CD45RO+ cells pooled with CCR7-negative TemRA cells. The receptors originated from a man aged 18 to 30 in good health. Some clones in this sample may be carry-over from other donors' samples.

The CDR3 DNA reads TGTGCCAGCCTCGATCGAGTCTATGGCTACACCTTC. It is translated as CASLDRVYGYTF. The rearrangement joins TRBV28 to TRBJ1-2, with D unresolved. This CDR3 comprises 12 residues. Germline V CDR1 and CDR2: MDHEN, SYDVKM. Trimming shortened V by 8 bases and J by 4 bases, and 11 bases separated the two germline ends.

The chain is built from TRBV4-1 and TRBJ2-2; D remains unclear. This CDR3 is 14 amino acids long. V lost 4 bases and J 7 bases, leaving 13 bases between the germline ends. Looked up from germline, CDR1 is MGHRA and CDR2 is YSYEKL. The CDR3 sequence: CASSPFQVGGELFF. CDR3 nucleotide sequence: TGCGCCAGCAGCCCCTTCCAGGTCGGCGGGGAGCTGTTTTTT.

The chain carries TRBV28 and TRBJ1-1; D is ambiguous. The CDR3 is 14 amino acids. V was trimmed by 5 bases and J by 0 bases, leaving 10 bases between them. Looked up from germline, CDR1 is MDHEN and CDR2 is SYDVKM. CDR3 loop: CASSLGYLNTEAFF. CDR3 DNA: TGTGCCAGCAGTCTTGGGTACCTGAACACTGAAGCTTTCTTT.

This clone was counted a single time. J is TRBJ2-2 and V is TRBV6-4; 9 bases agree with TRBD2. The CDR3 sequence is 13 residues long. Germline lookup yields CDR1 MRHNA and CDR2 SNTAGT. V gave up 8 bases and J gave up 5 bases; unmatched junction bases: 3. The CDR3 DNA is TGTGCCAGCGCCAGCGGGGGGACCGGGGAGCTGTTTTTT. The encoded protein is CASASGGTGELFF.

In the case of this clone: The sample has other DNA sequences that encode this CDR3 too. The gene calls are TRBV27 and TRBJ1-5; the D gene is possibly TRBD1 (5 bases). CDR1 and CDR2 from the germline V gene are MNHEY and SMNVEV (reference sequence). This CDR3 comprises 13 residues. V shed 4 bases and J shed 4 bases, with 8 bases lying between them. The CDR3 is CASSWGGNQPQHF. The CDR3 DNA reads as TGTGCCAGCAGTTGGGGGGGAAATCAGCCCCAGCATTTT.

The CDR3, as DNA: TGTGCCAGCAGCGAAAGACAGGCTCGGGATGAAAAACTGTTTTTT. Translation: CASSERQARDEKLFF. The chain combines TRBV7-9 with TRBJ1-4; possible D gene TRBD1, 6 bases. V dropped 5 bases and J dropped 6 bases, with 16 bases sitting between them. CDR3 size: 15 residues. CDR1 is SEHNR and CDR2 is FQNEAQ in the germline V gene (reference sequence). Combining the CDR3 with reference TRBV7-9 and TRBJ1-4 gives the whole variable domain DTGVSQNPRHKITKRGQNVTFRCDPISEHNRLYWYRQTLGQGPEFLTYFQNEAQLEKSRLLSDRFSAERPKGSFSTLEIQRTEQGDSAMYLCASSERQARDEKLFFGSGTQLSVL.

This clone was detected only a few times. The chain employs TRBV5-5 and TRBJ2-2; D perhaps matches TRBD1 (6 bases). Germline CDR1 and CDR2: SGHKS and YYEKEE (reference sequence). This CDR3 spans 17 amino acids. The V gene lost 0 bases and the J gene lost 6 bases, with 18 bases spanning the gap. The CDR3 DNA sequence: TGTGCCAGCAGCTTGGTGGTCAACAGGGTTTTAGCCGGGGAGCTGTTTTTT. It specifies CASSLVVNRVLAGELFF.

V is TRBV11-2 and J is TRBJ2-7; D is possibly TRBD1 or TRBD2 (5 bases each). CDR1 and CDR2 (germline): SGHAT, FQNNGV. The CDR3 runs 15 residues. Trimming stripped 5 bases from V and 0 bases from J, with 14 bases between. The chain's CDR3 is CASSRGPSISYEQYF. CDR3 nucleotides: TGTGCCAGCAGCCGGGGACCATCAATCTCCTACGAGCAGTACTTC.

This clone was counted a single time. V gene TRBV7-6 combines with J gene TRBJ2-3; no firm D call. V was trimmed by 5 bases and J by 0 bases, leaving 12 bases between them. Germline CDR1 is SGHVS and CDR2 is FNYEAQ. CDR3 size: 15 residues. DNA for the CDR3: TGTGCCAGCAGCCTACCCCCGGAGAGCACAGATACGCAGTATTTT. It specifies CASSLPPESTDTQYF.

The chain couples TRBV2 to TRBJ2-5; 11 nucleotides align to TRBD2. The DNA end is a closer match to TRBJ2-7, so the J assignment may be wrong. Germline V CDR1 and CDR2: SNHLY, FYNNEI. The CDR3 has 15 residues. Here the CDR3 DNA reads TGTGCCAGCTACGATTTAGCGGGAGGGCCCTACGAGCAGTACTTC. Its translation is CASYDLAGGPYEQYF.

This chain links TRBV9 with TRBJ1-1, with D possibly being TRBD1 (5 bases). V dropped 4 bases and J dropped 0 bases, with 13 bases sitting between them. Germline V gene data show CDR1 as SGDLS and CDR2 as YYNGEE. The CDR3 has 15 residues. CDR3 coding DNA: TGTGCCAGCAGCCCATTATTGGGGGTGAACACTGAAGCTTTCTTT. As protein: CASSPLLGVNTEAFF.

In nucleotides, the CDR3 is TGTGCCAGTAGTATAGCAGCGGAGGCCTACGAGCAGTACTTC. The encoded protein is CASSIAAEAYEQYF. The chain carries TRBV19 and TRBJ2-7; D might be TRBD2 (5 bases). The CDR3 sequence is 14 residues long. The germline V gene encodes CDR1 LNHDA and CDR2 SQIVND (reference sequence). V lost 1 base, J lost 2 bases, and 9 bases lay in between.

This chain connects TRBV5-1 to TRBJ2-7, with TRBD2 as a possible D gene (5 bases). The germline V gene has CDR1 SGHRS and CDR2 YFSETQ. V gave up 2 bases and J gave up 5 bases, with 14 bases separating them. CDR3 length: 14 residues. In DNA form, the CDR3 reads TGCGCCAGCAGCTTTGGCGCGGGCTTGGACGAGCAGTACTTC. As protein: CASSFGAGLDEQYF.

The sample holds a few counts of this clone. Here the CDR3 DNA reads TGTGCCAGCAGCCAAGACGCGGGCACCTTCATGAACACTGAAGCTTTCTTT. Translation gives CASSQDAGTFMNTEAFF. The chain carries TRBV4-2 and TRBJ1-1; D is undetermined. V dropped 0 bases and J dropped 0 bases, with 14 bases sitting between them. This CDR3 has 17 residues. Germline V gene sequence: CDR1 LGHNA, CDR2 YNFKEQ.

This clone was counted once. The chain combines TRBV7-2 with TRBJ2-7; D is uncertain. V shed 1 base and J shed 3 bases, with 16 bases lying between them. CDR3 length: 16 residues. Germline CDR1 and CDR2: SGHTA and FQGNSA. This chain's CDR3 is CASSLGPVAASYEQYF. CDR3 nucleotides: TGTGCCAGCAGCTTAGGCCCAGTGGCTGCGAGCTACGAGCAGTACTTC.

This rearrangement joins TRBV21-1 to TRBJ2-5; no DNA check was done on the table's D call, TRBD1. TRBV21-1 is a known pseudogene. CDR3 length: 14 residues. The DNA for the CDR3 is TGTGCCAGCAGCAACCCGGACAGGGACGAGACCCAGTACTTC. It is translated as CASSNPDRDETQYF.

The rearrangement joins TRBV6-6 to TRBJ2-5, with TRBD2 matching over 9 bases. The length of the CDR3 is 15 residues. Germline CDR1 and CDR2: MNHNY and SVGAGI (reference sequence). V was pared by 2 bases and J by 2 bases, with 3 bases of the junction left unmatched. As DNA, the CDR3 is TGTGCCAGCAGTTACAGGACTAGCGTACAAGAGACCCAGTACTTC. Protein: CASSYRTSVQETQYF.

This chain connects TRBV9 to TRBJ2-3; possible D gene TRBD1, 5 bases. The CDR3 consists of 14 residues. Germline V gene data show CDR1 as SGDLS and CDR2 as YYNGEE. V shed 0 bases and J shed 4 bases, with 9 bases lying between them. The chain's CDR3 is CASSVGPRADTQYF. The CDR3, as DNA: TGTGCCAGCAGCGTAGGACCCAGGGCAGATACGCAGTATTTT.

The chain combines TRBV12-5 with TRBJ2-1; unclear D gene. There are 17 residues in the CDR3. Germline CDR1 is LGHNT and CDR2 is FRNRAP. The V gene lost 7 bases and the J gene lost 0 bases, with 19 bases spanning the gap. The CDR3 sequence: CASAFTLTELSYNEQFF. CDR3 bases: TGTGCTAGTGCCTTCACCTTAACAGAACTCTCCTACAATGAGCAGTTCTTC.

The rearrangement links TRBV7-6 to TRBJ2-7, with 8 bases lining up with TRBD2. Germline CDR1 reads SGHVS; CDR2 reads FNYEAQ. With V trimmed by 5 bases and J by 1 base, 10 bases remained unmatched. This CDR3 has 16 amino acids. The CDR3 reads CASSKGGLAGSYEQYF. CDR3 nucleotides: TGTGCCAGCAGCAAGGGGGGGCTAGCGGGTTCCTACGAGCAGTACTTC.

A word on this clone: Other DNA sequences within the sample encode an identical CDR3. J is TRBJ1-1 and V is TRBV25-1; weak D call: TRBD1 (6 bases). V lost 3 bases and J 3 bases, leaving 11 bases between the germline ends. Germline CDR1 MGHDK, CDR2 SYGVNS. The CDR3 is 14 amino acids. CDR3 sequence reads: CASSDQGRDTEAFF. DNA of the CDR3: TGTGCCAGCAGTGACCAGGGGAGGGACACTGAAGCTTTCTTT.

The J gene is TRBJ2-5, the V gene TRBV10-3; 10 bases align to TRBD1. Looked up from germline, CDR1 is ENHRY and CDR2 is SYGVKD. With 6 bases clipped from V and 1 base from J, the junction kept 8 bases outside the gene matches. The CDR3 length is 16 residues. The CDR3 region is CAISDGRTGGQETQYF. In DNA, the CDR3 is TGTGCCATCAGCGACGGAAGGACAGGGGGCCAAGAGACCCAGTACTTC.

The CDR3 reads CASSPGRSRTALTDTQYF. DNA for the CDR3: TGTGCCAGCAGCCCAGGGCGTTCAAGGACGGCTCTCACAGATACGCAGTATTTT. This chain joins TRBV7-9 and TRBJ2-3; tentative D call: TRBD1 (5 bases). Trimming stripped 5 bases from V and 2 bases from J, with 23 bases between. CDR3 length: 18 amino acids. Germline V lookup: CDR1 SEHNR, CDR2 FQNEAQ (reference sequence).

This chain connects TRBV6-1 to TRBJ2-1; perhaps TRBD1 as D (6 bases). This CDR3 contains 11 residues. From germline, CDR1 is MNHNS and CDR2 SASEGT. With 6 bases removed from V and 10 bases from J, the gap between germline ends came to 10 bases. CDR3 coding DNA: TGTGCCAGCAGGGATACAGGGGAGCAGTTCTTC. As protein: CASRDTGEQFF.

The chain uses TRBV7-9 and TRBJ2-3; D not resolved. The CDR3 extends over 14 amino acids. Trimming removed 1 base at V and 0 bases at J, with 5 bases between. Per germline, CDR1 SEHNR and CDR2 FQNEAQ (reference sequence). CDR3 coding DNA: TGTGCCAGCAGCTTAGTGGAGAGCACAGATACGCAGTATTTT. This gives the protein CASSLVESTDTQYF.

This clone has only one observation. The CDR3 DNA sequence: TGTGCCAGCAGCTTAGGTAATAATGACTACGAGCAGTACTTC. Its translation: CASSLGNNDYEQYF. The rearrangement joins TRBV7-8 to TRBJ2-5; D gene unclear. Near its end, the DNA agrees better with TRBJ2-7, so the J call may be wrong. The CDR3 length is 14 residues. From germline, CDR1 is SGHVS and CDR2 FQNEAQ.

The chain has TRBV28 and TRBJ1-1; D is unclear. CDR1 is MDHEN and CDR2 is SYDVKM in the germline V gene. The CDR3 is 12 amino acids. The germline V and J ends were trimmed by 6 bases and 11 bases, with 16 bases remaining between them. The CDR3 is CASSPPFYGAFF. The CDR3 DNA sequence: TGTGCCAGCAGCCCGCCATTCTACGGGGCTTTCTTT.

The gene calls are TRBV9 and TRBJ2-7; TRBD1 agrees at 7 bases. CDR3 length: 15 residues. The V gene's germline CDR1 is SGDLS and CDR2 YYNGEE. V dropped 7 bases and J dropped 2; count of bases not matched to a gene: 12. DNA for the CDR3: TGTGCCAGCGGGACAGACGGGACCACCACCTACGAGCAGTACTTC. This encodes CASGTDGTTTYEQYF.

J is TRBJ2-5 and V is TRBV6-6, with 7 positions matching TRBD2. This CDR3 is built from 16 residues. With 0 bases clipped from V and 4 bases from J, the junction kept 8 bases outside the gene matches. Germline V lookup: CDR1 MNHNY, CDR2 SVGAGI (reference sequence). The CDR3 region is CASSYSRGSAGETQYF. CDR3 nucleotide sequence: TGTGCCAGCAGTTACTCACGCGGGAGTGCTGGAGAGACCCAGTACTTC.